Listed here are 13 T cell receptor beta chains from one sample, sequenced in a study of long-term antiretroviral therapy in people with HIV. Survey-level immunoSEQ v3.0 assays were run. Sequencing used immunoSEQ multiplex PCR; TCRdb keeps in-frame clones, though not all of them. The sample shows around 31,000 clones, roughly 85% of them seen only once. The material was unsorted PBMCs, obtained 0.8 years before starting antiretroviral therapy. The receptors stem from a man aged 18 to 29 with HIV.

As concerns this clone: Mismatch with germline at one junction end may stem from a read error. The chain joins TRBV7-2 to TRBJ2-2; D is possibly TRBD1 or TRBD2 (5 bases each). The CDR3 sequence is 15 residues long. Germline V gives CDR1 SGHTA, CDR2 FQGNSA. CDR3 DNA: TGTGCCAGCAGGTTAGGGACCGCGAACACCGGGGAGCTGTTTTTT. Its protein product is CASRLGTANTGELFF.

V usage is TRBV2 and J usage is TRBJ1-1, with unresolved D. The V gene's germline CDR1 is SNHLY and CDR2 FYNNEI. CDR3 length equals 15 residues. The V gene lost 4 bases and the J gene lost 0 bases, with 12 bases spanning the gap. CDR3 protein: CASSVFGGMNTEAFF. CDR3 coding DNA: TGTGCCAGCAGTGTGTTTGGAGGGATGAACACTGAAGCTTTCTTT.

The chain joins TRBV29-1 to TRBJ1-1; no reliable D call. In germline, CDR1 is SQVTM, CDR2 ANQGSEA. Trimming removed 5 bases at V and 3 bases at J, with 10 bases between. The CDR3 has 12 residues. The chain's CDR3 is CSVLPGDTEAFF. The CDR3 bases are TGCAGCGTTCTTCCCGGGGACACTGAAGCTTTCTTT.

The chain carries TRBV27 and TRBJ2-7; D unresolved. The germline gives CDR1 MNHEY, CDR2 SMNVEV (reference sequence). V was trimmed by 3 bases and J by 3 bases, leaving 9 bases between them. This CDR3 contains 13 residues. CDR3 loop: CASSFGLNYEQYF. The CDR3 DNA reads as TGTGCCAGCAGTTTTGGGCTAAACTACGAGCAGTACTTC.

J is TRBJ1-1 and V is TRBV18; TRBD1 is a possible D gene (6 bases). Germline assignment: CDR1 KGHSH and CDR2 LQKENI. V lost 6 bases and J 1 base, leaving 15 bases between the germline ends. CDR3 length equals 15 residues. CDR3 bases: TGTGCCAGCTCTCCTTCAACAGGGAGGAACACTGAAGCTTTCTTT. It specifies CASSPSTGRNTEAFF.

The chain joins TRBV6-1 to TRBJ2-3; 7 bases map to TRBD1. The ends lost 6 bases at V and 5 bases at J; junction bases unmatched: 8. CDR1 MNHNS and CDR2 SASEGT come from the germline V gene. There are 14 residues in the CDR3. The CDR3 reads CASSPGQHLDTQYF. The CDR3 DNA follows: TGTGCCAGCAGCCCGGGACAGCATCTAGATACGCAGTATTTT.

The V call is TRBV9, the J call TRBJ1-1, with no clear D. This CDR3 is built from 15 residues. With 1 base removed from V and 4 bases from J, the gap between germline ends came to 14 bases. Germline loops: CDR1 SGDLS, CDR2 YYNGEE. CDR3 loop: CASSVQGIMGTEAFF. CDR3 coding DNA: TGTGCCAGCAGCGTACAAGGGATCATGGGCACTGAAGCTTTCTTT.

The rearrangement links TRBV19 to TRBJ1-1; TRBD1 matches at 8 bases. The germline V gene encodes CDR1 LNHDA and CDR2 SQIVND (reference sequence). V shed 7 bases and J 0 bases; nucleotides not matched to a gene: 4. This CDR3 comprises 14 residues. This CDR3 reads CASTRGPMNTEAFF. The CDR3, as DNA: TGTGCCAGTACCAGGGGGCCTATGAACACTGAAGCTTTCTTT.

The rearrangement uses TRBV4-2 and TRBJ1-4; D is ambiguous. The germline V gene has CDR1 LGHNA and CDR2 YNFKEQ. CDR3 length: 16 amino acids. Trimming left V 0 bases short and J 5 bases short, with 13 bases between. The CDR3 sequence is CASSQEPQPGNEKLFF. As DNA, the CDR3 is TGTGCCAGCAGCCAAGAGCCACAGCCAGGCAATGAAAAACTGTTTTTT.

This chain links TRBV19 with TRBJ1-1, with D hard to call. This CDR3 spans 14 amino acids. The germline CDR1 and CDR2 sequences are LNHDA and SQIVND (reference sequence). Deletions cut 6 bases from V and 5 bases from J, with 16 bases between. This CDR3 reads CASRGLSVGTEAFF. The CDR3 region has the DNA TGTGCCAGTAGGGGCTTATCTGTTGGGACTGAAGCTTTCTTT.

The chain is built from TRBV15 and TRBJ1-1; D might be TRBD1 (6 bases). Trimming shortened V by 2 bases and J by 0 bases, and 16 bases separated the two germline ends. The CDR3 has 17 amino acids. CDR1 and CDR2 (germline): LNHNV, YYDKDF (reference sequence). The CDR3 reads CATSRPGQSSMNTEAFF. CDR3 bases: TGTGCCACCAGCAGACCTGGACAGTCCTCTATGAACACTGAAGCTTTCTTT.

The J gene is TRBJ1-3, the V gene TRBV9; 8 nucleotides match TRBD1. This CDR3 has 17 amino acids. CDR1 SGDLS and CDR2 YYNGEE come from the germline V gene. V trimming: 0 bases; J trimming: 1 base; junction bases outside the gene matches: 6. CDR3 nucleotides: TGTGCCAGCAGCGTAGAGGAGGACAGGGTATCTGGAAACACCATATATTTT. This codes for CASSVEEDRVSGNTIYF.

The J gene is TRBJ2-5, the V gene TRBV9, with 15 nucleotides matching TRBD2. The CDR3 runs to 16 residues. Trimming cost V 3 bases and J 5 bases; bases outside gene matches: 5. CDR1 and CDR2 (germline): SGDLS, YYNGEE. The CDR3 loop is CASSGGLAGGLETQYF. CDR3 DNA: TGTGCCAGCAGCGGCGGACTAGCGGGGGGGCTTGAGACCCAGTACTTC.